This record concerns one TCR beta chain sequence. Its matching antigen is unknown. With 3 bases removed from V and 0 bases from J, the gap between germline ends came to 14 bases. Germline V CDR1 and CDR2: LNHDA, SQIVND (reference sequence). The CDR3 spans 16 residues. The sample is drawn from a study of cytomegalovirus exposure and HLA in healthy donors. Overall study: Early release data held tens of millions of unique TCRs from HLA-typed donors. Findings of the study overall: In vitro data verified three CMV-associated chains as specific for CMV antigens.

In the PCR, 60 Vbeta and 13 Jbeta primers were used. Clones were sequenced by immunoSEQ multiplex PCR, and TCRdb holds only the in-frame ones, with some missing. Seen here are 150,000 to 200,000 clones, 65% to 90% observed once, and the top ten hold 2% to 2.5%. The sample consisted of PBMCs. This sequence originates from a woman aged 45-60 years in good health and CMV-seronegative. The chain recombines TRBV19 with TRBJ1-2; D not certain. The CDR3 protein is CASSMLAGLANYGYTF. The CDR3 region has the DNA TGTGCCAGTAGTATGCTGGCCGGGTTAGCTAACTATGGCTACACCTTC. The complete variable domain, with remaining parts taken from reference TRBV19 and TRBJ1-2, reads DGGITQSPKYLFRKEGQNVTLSCEQNLNHDAMYWYRQDPGQGLRLIYYSQIVNDFQKGDIAEGYSVSREKKESFPLTVTSAQKNPTAFYLCASSMLAGLANYGYTFGSGTRLTVV.